These 22 T cell receptor beta chains were all obtained from the same sample, sequenced in a study of CD8 T cells in ankylosing spondylitis. Each CDR3 protein is one row after TCRdb ran MiXCR on the 5' RACE reads. The sample shows 150,000 to 200,000 distinct CDR3 sequences, about 20% of them seen only once. The specimen sequenced was blood, either unsorted or a sorted T cell fraction (not recorded which). These receptors all come from a male donor aged 10-35 years with ankylosing spondylitis or in good health (not recorded which).

This sequence joins TRBV29-1 and TRBJ2-3; TRBD2 matches at 10 bases. The trim removed 2 bases at V and 6 bases at J, leaving 5 bases unmatched. The CDR3 has 14 amino acids. CDR1 and CDR2 (germline): SQVTM, ANQGSEA. DNA of the CDR3: TGCAGCGTTGAACCTAGCGGGAGTTCTGATACGCAGTATTTT. Its translation is CSVEPSGSSDTQYF.

This chain connects TRBV20-1 to TRBJ2-3; D remains ambiguous. The V end was cut by 0 bases, the J end by 2 bases, with 9 bases between. This CDR3 spans 14 amino acids. Germline CDR1 reads DFQATT; CDR2 reads SNEGSKA (reference sequence). The CDR3 sequence is CSARDRRNTDTQYF. The CDR3 nucleotides are TGCAGTGCTAGAGATCGAAGAAACACAGATACGCAGTATTTT.

The table lists this clonotype with many counts. The rearrangement joins TRBV12-3 or TRBV12-4 to TRBJ2-5, with 8 nucleotides matching TRBD1. The CDR3 is made up of 16 amino acids. V lost 0 bases and J lost 0; bases outside the gene matches: 3. CDR3 in amino acids: CASSLADRGDQETQYF. Here the CDR3 DNA reads TGTGCCAGCAGTTTAGCCGACAGGGGAGACCAAGAGACCCAGTACTTC.

This clonotype was recorded at least ten times. The rearrangement uses TRBV11-2 and TRBJ1-5; D perhaps matches TRBD1 (5 bases). Germline loops: CDR1 SGHAT, CDR2 FQNNGV. This CDR3 has 16 residues. V lost 1 base, J lost 4 bases, and 14 bases lay in between. The CDR3 loop is CASSLGRGGRNQPQHF. In nucleotides, the CDR3 is TGTGCCAGCAGCTTAGGTCGGGGGGGACGAAATCAGCCCCAGCATTTT.

This clonotype was recorded many times. The chain joins TRBV20-1 to TRBJ1-2; D remains unclear. Per germline, CDR1 DFQATT and CDR2 SNEGSKA (reference sequence). This CDR3 is built from 12 residues. CDR3 sequence reads: CSDYTLNYGYTF. CDR3 DNA: TGCAGCGACTACACTCTTAACTATGGCTACACCTTC.

This clonotype was observed many times. The V call is TRBV12-3 or TRBV12-4, the J call TRBJ2-4; 13 nucleotides match TRBD2. Trimming took 5 bases from V and 2 from J; bases not matched to a gene: 3. CDR3 length equals 16 residues. This CDR3 is CASSLGLAGTKNIQYF. CDR3 coding DNA: TGTGCCAGCAGTCTGGGACTAGCGGGAACCAAAAACATTCAGTACTTC.

This clonotype was observed at least ten times. The V gene is TRBV5-1, the J gene TRBJ2-5; 7 bases are shared with TRBD1. Germline V gene data show CDR1 as SGHRS and CDR2 as YFSETQ. The CDR3 has 15 amino acids. After removal of 4 bases from V and 7 bases from J, the junction contained 13 bases not matched to a gene. DNA of the CDR3: TGCGCCAGCAGCGAGAACCGACAGGGATCTGGGACCCAGTACTTC. Amino acids: CASSENRQGSGTQYF.

At least ten counts were recorded for this clonotype. J is TRBJ2-2 and V is TRBV4-1, with a possible D match to TRBD2 (6 bases). Trimming stripped 0 bases from V and 3 bases from J, with 20 bases between. This CDR3 has 19 amino acids. Germline values: CDR1 MGHRA, CDR2 YSYEKL. The CDR3 nucleotides are TGCGCCAGCAGCCAAGATCCGGGAAGAATAGCGGCACACACCGGGGAGCTGTTTTTT. Translating it yields CASSQDPGRIAAHTGELFF.

The chain couples TRBV5-1 to TRBJ2-1; 10 nucleotides match TRBD2. The CDR3 covers 16 residues. Losses at the gene ends were 4 bases for V and 10 bases for J; bases not matched to a gene: 14. Germline V CDR1 and CDR2: SGHRS, YFSETQ. CDR3 loop: CASSLLTSGTWGEQFF. CDR3 DNA sequence: TGCGCCAGCAGCCTCCTAACTAGCGGGACCTGGGGGGAGCAGTTCTTC.

This clonotype came up many times. The chain couples TRBV6-1 to TRBJ2-7; 9 bases agree with TRBD2. The CDR3 extends over 16 amino acids. The germline gives CDR1 MNHNS, CDR2 SASEGT. Trimming removed 2 bases from V and 8 bases from J; junction bases left unmatched: 13. The CDR3 sequence: CASSEPGGRGPGKQYV. The CDR3 DNA follows: TGTGCCAGCAGTGAACCGGGCGGGAGGGGGCCTGGTAAGCAGTACGTC.

This clonotype was counted ten times or more. The chain uses TRBV12-3 or TRBV12-4 and TRBJ2-7, with 7 bases lining up with TRBD1. The CDR3 is 17 amino acids. V shed 5 bases and J 3 bases; nucleotides not matched to a gene: 16. The CDR3 coding sequence is TGTGCCAGCAGTCCCCCTCGACAGGGCGTAAAAGTCTACGAGCAGTACTTC. Protein product: CASSPPRQGVKVYEQYF.

This clonotype was seen repeatedly, ten times or more. The chain couples TRBV7-2 to TRBJ2-5, with TRBD2 matching over 9 bases. V dropped 2 bases and J dropped 5; count of bases not matched to a gene: 3. This CDR3 comprises 14 residues. Germline loops: CDR1 SGHTA, CDR2 FQGNSA. The CDR3 sequence is CASSLIAGVETQYF. CDR3 DNA sequence: TGTGCCAGCAGCTTAATAGCGGGAGTGGAGACCCAGTACTTC.

This clonotype was found once. The CDR3 loop is CSVAVVGFGELFF. The DNA for the CDR3 is TGCAGCGTTGCAGTGGTGGGGTTTGGAGAACTGTTTTTT. V gene TRBV29-1 combines with J gene TRBJ1-4, with no clear D. The CDR3 has 13 residues. Between the trimmed V and J ends, which lost 4 bases and 12 bases, there was a span of 18 bases. Per germline, CDR1 SQVTM and CDR2 ANQGSEA.

This clonotype was seen repeatedly, ten times or more. The V gene is TRBV29-1, the J gene TRBJ2-1; 8 nucleotides agree with TRBD2. Germline-derived CDR1 and CDR2 are SQVTM and ANQGSEA. The CDR3 is 15 amino acids. After removal of 2 bases from V and 3 bases from J, the junction contained 6 bases not matched to a gene. The CDR3 sequence: CSVEFPSGSYNEQFF. CDR3 nucleotide sequence: TGCAGCGTTGAATTTCCCAGCGGGAGCTACAATGAGCAGTTCTTC.

This clonotype was recorded many times. This chain connects TRBV4-3 to TRBJ1-5, with D uncertain. Germline values: CDR1 LGHNA, CDR2 YSLEER. Between the trimmed V and J ends, which lost 0 bases and 4 bases, there was a span of 7 bases. The CDR3 has 14 residues. The CDR3 loop reads CASSQDARNQPQHF. CDR3 coding DNA: TGCGCCAGCAGCCAAGACGCAAGGAATCAGCCCCAGCATTTT.

CDR3 sequence (DNA): TGTGCCAGCAGACCGGGACTGGCGGACTACGAGCAGTACGTC. Translation gives CASRPGLADYEQYV. The chain carries TRBV6-5 and TRBJ2-7; possible D gene TRBD2, 6 bases. The CDR3 covers 14 residues. V was shortened by 6 bases and J by 3 bases, with 15 bases between the two germline ends. Germline CDR1 is MNHEY and CDR2 is SVGAGI.

This clonotype occurred many times. CDR3 in amino acids: CASSLIASGVYNEQFF. CDR3 coding DNA: TGTGCCAGCAGTTTAATAGCTAGCGGGGTATACAATGAGCAGTTCTTC. This chain uses TRBV12-3 or TRBV12-4 with TRBJ2-1; 9 bases map to TRBD2. CDR3 size: 16 residues. With V trimmed by 2 bases and J by 4 bases, 6 bases remained unmatched.

The chain combines TRBV29-1 with TRBJ2-7; possible D gene TRBD1, 6 bases. V dropped 7 bases and J dropped 3 bases, with 16 bases sitting between them. Germline CDR1 is SQVTM and CDR2 is ANQGSEA. The CDR3 loop spans 13 amino acids. In DNA form, the CDR3 reads TGCAGCGCGGGATTGGAACAGGGCTACGAGCAGTACTTC. The encoded protein is CSAGLEQGYEQYF.

This clonotype showed up many times. V gene TRBV7-9 combines with J gene TRBJ2-3, with TRBD2 identical over 14 bases. This CDR3 is built from 16 residues. The ends lost 3 bases at V and 6 bases at J; junction bases unmatched: 5. The germline gives CDR1 SEHNR, CDR2 FQNEAQ (reference sequence). For the CDR3, the DNA is TGTGCCAGCAGCTTGACTAGCGGGAGGGCCTCGGATACGCAGTATTTT. It encodes CASSLTSGRASDTQYF.

This chain uses TRBV27 with TRBJ2-1; 10 bases line up with TRBD2. CDR3 length equals 15 residues. V lost 4 bases to trimming and J lost 7 bases; unmatched junction nucleotides: 7. Per the germline V gene, CDR1 is MNHEY and CDR2 is SMNVEV (reference sequence). The CDR3: CASSSNSGRTNEQFF. CDR3 coding DNA: TGTGCCAGCAGTTCCAATAGCGGGAGGACTAATGAGCAGTTCTTC.

This clonotype was counted at least ten times. V gene TRBV12-3 or TRBV12-4 combines with J gene TRBJ2-5; no definite D call. Trimming stripped 6 bases from V and 3 bases from J, with 11 bases between. The length of the CDR3 is 13 residues. The DNA of the CDR3 is TGTGCCAGCAGCCGCACCACAGAAGAGACCCAGTACTTC. This encodes CASSRTTEETQYF.

This clonotype was recorded many times. The chain combines TRBV12-3 or TRBV12-4 with TRBJ2-2; D may correspond to TRBD1 or TRBD2 (6 bases each). This CDR3 region has 13 residues. V was trimmed by 10 bases and J by 6 bases, leaving 15 bases between them. Here the CDR3 reads CAIIGGGSGELFF. The CDR3 coding sequence is TGTGCCATCATAGGAGGGGGGTCCGGGGAGCTGTTTTTT.